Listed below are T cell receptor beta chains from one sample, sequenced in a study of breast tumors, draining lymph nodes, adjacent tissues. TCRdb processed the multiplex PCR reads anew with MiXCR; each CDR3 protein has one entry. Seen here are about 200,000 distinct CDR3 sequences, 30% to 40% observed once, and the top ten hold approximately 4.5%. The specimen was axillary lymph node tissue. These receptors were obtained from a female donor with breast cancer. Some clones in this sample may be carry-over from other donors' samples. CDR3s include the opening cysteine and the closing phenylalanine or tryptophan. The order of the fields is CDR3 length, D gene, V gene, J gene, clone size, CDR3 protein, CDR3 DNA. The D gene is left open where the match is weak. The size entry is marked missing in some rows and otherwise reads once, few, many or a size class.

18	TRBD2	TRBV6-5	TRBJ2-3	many	CASSPIPSSGGLSYTQYF	TGTGCCAGCAGTCCCATCCCCTCAAGCGGGGGGCTTTCCTATACGCAGTATTTT
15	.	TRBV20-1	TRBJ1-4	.	CSADDPGTDDEKLFF	TGCAGTGCTGACGATCCCGGGACGGATGATGAAAAACTGTTTTTT
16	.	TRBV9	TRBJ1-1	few	CASSVGIVGGNTEAFF	TGTGCCAGCAGCGTAGGGATCGTGGGGGGGAACACTGAAGCTTTCTTT
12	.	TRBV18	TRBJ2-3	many	CASSRNTDTQYF	TGTGCCAGCTCACGGAACACAGATACGCAGTATTTT
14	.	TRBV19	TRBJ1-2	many	CASSMKGQLGGYTF	TGTGCCAGTAGTATGAAAGGACAGCTGGGTGGCTACACCTTC
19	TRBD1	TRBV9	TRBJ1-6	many	CASSGYRGDRGGYNSPLHF	TGTGCCAGCAGCGGATATCGGGGGGACAGGGGGGGCTATAATTCACCCCTCCACTTT
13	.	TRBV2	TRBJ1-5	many	CASSEQGGQPQHF	TGTGCCAGCAGTGAACAGGGAGGTCAGCCCCAGCATTTT
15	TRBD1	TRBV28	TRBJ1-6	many	CASRTATGNNSPLHF	TGTGCCAGCAGGACCGCGACAGGGAATAATTCACCCCTCCACTTT
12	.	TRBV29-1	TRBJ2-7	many	CSGGTHSYEQYF	TGCAGCGGAGGGACCCACTCCTACGAGCAGTACTTC
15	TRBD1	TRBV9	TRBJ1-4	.	CASSVGTGGDEKLFF	TGTGCCAGCAGCGTAGGGACAGGAGGGGATGAAAAACTGTTTTTT
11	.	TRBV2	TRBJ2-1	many	CASSGSGEQFF	TGTGCCAGCAGCGGCTCGGGTGAGCAGTTCTTC
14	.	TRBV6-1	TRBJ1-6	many	CASSQDIINSPLHF	TGTGCCAGCAGTCAAGATATAATAAATTCACCCCTCCACTTT
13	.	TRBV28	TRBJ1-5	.	CASSLYGNQPQHF	TGTGCCAGCAGTTTATACGGCAATCAGCCCCAGCATTTT
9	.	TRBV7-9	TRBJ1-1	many	CASSLEAFF	TGTGCCAGCAGCTTAGAAGCTTTCTTT
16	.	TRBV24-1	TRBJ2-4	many	CAPTGQGSVAKNIQYF	TGTGCCCCGACAGGCCAGGGTTCAGTAGCCAAAAACATTCAGTACTTC
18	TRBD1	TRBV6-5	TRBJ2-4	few	CASSPRRGQGAAKNIQYF	TGTGCCAGCAGCCCCAGGAGGGGACAGGGGGCTGCCAAAAACATTCAGTACTTC
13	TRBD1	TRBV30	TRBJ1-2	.	CAWRGTGVYGYTF	TGTGCCTGGAGGGGGACAGGGGTCTATGGCTACACCTTC
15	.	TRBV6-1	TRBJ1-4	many	CASSELRTGNEKLFF	TGTGCCAGCAGTGAACTCAGGACGGGTAATGAAAAACTGTTTTTT
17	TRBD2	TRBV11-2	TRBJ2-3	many	CASSSPWKRGVTDTQYF	TGTGCCAGCAGCTCACCCTGGAAGCGGGGGGTCACAGATACGCAGTATTTT
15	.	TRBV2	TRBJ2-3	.	CASRMEQYLADTQYF	TGTGCCAGCCGTATGGAACAGTATTTGGCAGATACGCAGTATTTT
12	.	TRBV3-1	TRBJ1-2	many	CASRTANYGYTF	TGTGCCAGCAGAACAGCAAACTATGGCTACACCTTC
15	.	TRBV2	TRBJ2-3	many	CASSDSRGRADTQYF	TGTGCCAGCAGTGACTCCAGGGGGAGGGCAGATACGCAGTATTTT
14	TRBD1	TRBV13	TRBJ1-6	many	CASSLQGAGSPLHF	TGTGCCAGCAGCCTACAGGGGGCTGGATCACCCCTCCACTTT
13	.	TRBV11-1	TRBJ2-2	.	CASSSKGDGELFF	TGTGCCAGCAGCTCAAAGGGGGACGGGGAGCTGTTTTTT
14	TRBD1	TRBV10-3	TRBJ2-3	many	CAISESGQGGTQYF	TGTGCCATCAGTGAGTCGGGACAGGGAGGCACGCAGTATTTT
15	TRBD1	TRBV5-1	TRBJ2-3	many	CASGSGTGVQNTQYF	TGCGCCAGCGGATCCGGGACAGGGGTACAAAATACGCAGTATTTT
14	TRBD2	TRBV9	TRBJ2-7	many	CASSVASGSYEQYF	TGTGCCAGCAGTGTGGCTAGCGGATCCTACGAGCAGTACTTC
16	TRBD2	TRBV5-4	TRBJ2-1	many	CASTRGLAGEGDEQFF	TGTGCCAGCACCAGGGGACTAGCGGGAGAAGGGGATGAGCAGTTCTTC
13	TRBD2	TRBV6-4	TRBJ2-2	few	CASSAGTSGELFF	TGTGCCAGCAGTGCCGGGACTAGCGGGGAGCTGTTTTTT
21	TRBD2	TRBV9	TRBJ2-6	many	CASSAPPGGTSGSSGANVLTF	TGTGCCAGCAGCGCCCCACCTGGCGGGACTAGCGGGAGTTCGGGGGCCAACGTCCTGACTTTC
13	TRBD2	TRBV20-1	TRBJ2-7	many	CSARLAGSSEQYF	TGCAGTGCTAGACTAGCGGGGAGTTCCGAGCAGTACTTC
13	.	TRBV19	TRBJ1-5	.	CASSVPWVKTQHF	TGTGCCAGTAGTGTGCCTTGGGTAAAGACCCAGCATTTT
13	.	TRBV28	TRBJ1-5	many	CASSWGTNQPQHF	TGTGCCAGCAGCTGGGGGACCAATCAGCCCCAGCATTTT
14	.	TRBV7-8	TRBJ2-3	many	CASTGRMVTDTQYF	TGTGCCAGCACCGGACGAATGGTCACAGATACGCAGTATTTT
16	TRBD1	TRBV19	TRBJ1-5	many	CASSSGLGGRNQPQHF	TGTGCCAGTAGCTCCGGGTTAGGGGGCCGCAATCAGCCCCAGCATTTT
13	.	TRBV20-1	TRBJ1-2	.	CSARVWEPYACTF	TGCAGTGCTAGAGTTTGGGAACCCTATGCCTGCACCTTC
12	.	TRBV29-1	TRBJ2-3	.	CSIDRMHRYAVF	TGCAGCATTGACCGGATGCACAGATACGCAGTATTT
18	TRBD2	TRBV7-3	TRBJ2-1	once	CASSLLGGGGASYNEQFF	TGTGCCAGCAGCTTACTCGGCGGCGGGGGGGCTAGTTACAATGAGCAGTTCTTC
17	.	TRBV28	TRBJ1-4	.	CASSPGGGGRVSEKLFF	TGTGCCAGCAGTCCCGGCGGAGGAGGCAGGGTCAGTGAAAAACTGTTTTTT
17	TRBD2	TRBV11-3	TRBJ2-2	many	CASSPGAGDANTGELFF	TGTGCCAGCAGCCCCGGCGCGGGAGATGCCAACACCGGGGAGCTGTTTTTT